The subject of this entry is one T cell receptor (beta chain). Assay: immunoSEQ multiplex PCR; the TCRdb copy retains only in-frame clones and omits some. The sample has about 75,000 clones; approximately 97% are singletons. This specimen belongs to a study of technical replicates of blood from a few donors. The TCR sequence derives from a human donor in good health. Source material: T cells isolated from PBMCs.

The CDR3 DNA reads TGTGCCAGCAGTCAAAATAGCGGGAGCTCCTACGAGCAGTACTTC. The encoded protein is CASSQNSGSSYEQYF. The chain uses TRBV11-1 and TRBJ2-7; 9 bases are shared with TRBD2. Per germline, CDR1 SGHAT and CDR2 FQDESV (reference sequence). CDR3 length equals 15 residues. With V trimmed by 6 bases and J by 0 bases, 6 bases remained unmatched.